This T cell receptor beta chain is drawn from a study of T-cell memory formation after mild COVID-19. This clonotype was found once. TCRdb re-derived calls from the 5' RACE reads in MiXCR, one entry per CDR3 protein. The sample shows about 390,000 distinct CDR3 sequences, about 17% of them seen only once. The sample consisted of PBMCs or a T cell subset sorted from them (not recorded which). The receptor comes from a young man who had mild COVID-19 (a few samples of this study predate the infection). Cell type and time point are not known.

The CDR3 protein is CASSPPDDGTDTQYF. As DNA, the CDR3 is TGTGCCAGCAGTCCCCCGGACGACGGCACAGATACGCAGTATTTT. J is TRBJ2-3 and V is TRBV12-3 or TRBV12-4; unclear D gene. V was cut by 5 bases and J by 1 base, with 13 bases left in between. CDR3 length equals 15 residues.